This T cell receptor (beta chain) was recovered during a study of T-cell reconstitution after alpha-beta-depleted transplantation in children. This clonotype was seen ten or more times. Preparation of the TCRbeta library involved a method that used unique molecular identifiers. TCRdb re-analysed the PCR reads in MiXCR, keeping a single row per CDR3 protein. The data hold about 190,000 distinct CDR3 sequences, with less than 8% observed a single time. Trimming took off 2 bases at V and 4 bases at J, with 7 bases between the two ends. This CDR3 has 13 amino acids. The germline gives CDR1 KGHDR, CDR2 SFDVKD.

The source is a human donor who donated a stem cell graft to a child with Wiskott-Aldrich syndrome. The chain carries TRBV24-1 and TRBJ1-2; a possible D gene is TRBD1 (5 bases). The starting material was PBMCs from the stem cell graft donor, obtained from the stem cell graft. This chain's CDR3 is CATSDSDSYGYTF. The DNA of the CDR3 is TGTGCCACCAGTGATTCAGACAGCTATGGCTACACCTTC.